The 8 T cell receptor beta chains reported below all come from one sample, sequenced in a study of blood T cell repertoires in COVID-19. Here immunoSEQ multiplex PCR was the method, and the copy in TCRdb shows in-frame clones only, minus some. Among about 120,000 clones, 75% to 90% were seen once, and the ten largest hold 5% to 6%. Sample: peripheral blood. These TCRs come from a woman between 55 and 75 years old with COVID-19, enrolled during active disease.

This clone was seen a handful of times. The chain uses TRBV5-4 and TRBJ2-7; a weak D match, TRBD2 (5 bases). The V gene lost 2 bases and the J gene lost 1 base, with 10 bases spanning the gap. CDR3 length equals 14 residues. Germline assignment: CDR1 SGHNT and CDR2 YYREEE (reference sequence). CDR3 sequence reads: CASSLGLYSYEQYF. CDR3 in DNA: TGTGCCAGCAGCTTAGGACTGTATTCCTACGAGCAGTACTTC.

In its sample, this clone was seen once. The rearrangement joins TRBV18 to TRBJ2-1; TRBD1 matches 8 bases. The V segment lost 1 base and the J segment 8 bases; nucleotides outside the gene matches: 13. This CDR3 has 17 residues. Germline V CDR1 and CDR2: KGHSH, LQKENI. As DNA, the CDR3 is TGTGCCAGCTCACCACTGGATGCGGGACAGGTGGGGGATGAGCAGTTCTTC. The encoded protein is CASSPLDAGQVGDEQFF.

The chain carries TRBV4-2 and TRBJ1-2; 7 bases line up with TRBD1. In germline, CDR1 is LGHNA, CDR2 YNFKEQ. After removal of 1 base from V and 2 bases from J, the junction contained 4 bases not matched to a gene. This CDR3 contains 15 residues. CDR3 protein: CASSQGQGENYGYTF. In nucleotides, the CDR3 is TGTGCCAGCAGCCAAGGGCAGGGGGAAAACTATGGCTACACCTTC.

The V call is TRBV18, the J call TRBJ1-6; 12 bases fit TRBD1. The CDR3 is made up of 16 amino acids. V lost 6 bases, J lost 5 bases, and 5 bases stayed unmatched. Looked up from germline, CDR1 is KGHSH and CDR2 is LQKENI. Here the CDR3 DNA reads TGTGCCAGCTCCCAGGGACAGGGGGCTCATAATTCACCCCTCCACTTT. Amino acids: CASSQGQGAHNSPLHF. Drawing the rest from reference TRBV18 and TRBJ1-6, the complete variable domain is NAGVMQNPRHLVRRRGQEARLRCSPMKGHSHVYWYRQLPEEGLKFMVYLQKENIIDESGMPKERFSAEFPKEGPSILRIQQVVRGDSAAYFCASSQGQGAHNSPLHFGNGTRLTVT.

This chain connects TRBV21-1 to TRBJ2-7; the DNA was not compared with TRBD1, the D call given in the table. TRBV21-1 is described as a pseudogene. The CDR3 runs to 17 residues. The CDR3 here is CASSTRQVFVGDYEQYF. DNA of the CDR3: TGTGCCAGCAGCACCAGACAGGTCTTTGTTGGGGACTACGAGCAGTACTTC.

In its sample, this clone was seen once. The chain uses TRBV4-1 and TRBJ2-3; tentatively, D is TRBD1 (6 bases). The CDR3 sequence is 14 residues long. The V gene lost 5 bases and the J gene lost 4 bases, with 13 bases spanning the gap. CDR1 and CDR2 from the germline V gene are MGHRA and YSYEKL. The CDR3 is CASSYTTGPDTQYF. DNA for the CDR3: TGCGCCAGCAGCTATACCACAGGGCCAGATACGCAGTATTTT.

The chain uses TRBV4-3 and TRBJ1-4; 8 nucleotides match TRBD1. Germline CDR1 reads LGHNA; CDR2 reads YSLEER. The CDR3 contains 16 residues. The V segment lost 1 base and the J segment 6 bases; nucleotides outside the gene matches: 7. CDR3 DNA sequence: TGCGCCAGCAGCCAAGGAAGGACAGGGACGGATGAAAAACTGTTTTTT. This codes for CASSQGRTGTDEKLFF.

The rearrangement links TRBV5-4 to TRBJ2-1; 10 bases are shared with TRBD2. Germline V gene sequence: CDR1 SGHNT, CDR2 YYREEE (reference sequence). This CDR3 region has 16 residues. The J segment lost 5 bases and the V segment lost 4 bases, leaving 9 bases of the junction unmatched. In DNA, the CDR3 is TGTGCCAGCAGCAGACCCGGGACTAGCGTGGACAATGAGCAGTTCTTC. Amino acid sequence: CASSRPGTSVDNEQFF.